The present T cell receptor (beta chain) was sequenced within a study of T-cell reconstitution after alpha-beta-depleted transplantation in children. Unique molecular identifiers were used in preparing the TCRbeta library. One entry per CDR3 protein results from TCRdb running MiXCR on the PCR reads. The table lists 250,000 to 300,000 distinct CDR3 sequences, almost 10% of them singletons. Germline V gene data show CDR1 as SSHAT and CDR2 as FNYEAQ (reference sequence). The CDR3 sequence is 14 residues long. As concerns this clonotype: At one end, the junction sequence differs from germline, possibly due to a read error.

The receptor was isolated from a human donor who donated a stem cell graft to a child with SCID. This sequence joins TRBV7-7 and TRBJ2-2, with D tentatively TRBD2 (6 bases). The sample consisted of PBMCs from the stem cell graft donor, taken from the stem cell graft. CDR3 nucleotides: TGTGCTAGCAACCTAGGGCGGGGCACCGGGGAGCTGTTTTTT. Residues: CASNLGRGTGELFF.